The text below deals with one T cell receptor beta chain. The sample comes from a study of blood T cell repertoires in COVID-19. In the study overall: Acute and convalescent COVID-19 specimens originated in the United States, Italy and Spain. The analysed material was cDNA or gDNA that came from T cells, B-cell-depleted T cells, or PBMCs.

Original analysis: Estimation of nucleated cell counts relied on the amplification of reference gene primers. The protocol was immunoSEQ multiplex PCR, while the TCRdb copy is restricted to in-frame clones and leaves out a portion. Clone size and V and J calls were adopted from that table, with D and trimming inferred from the DNA. In the table there are about 250,000 clones, around 90% of which are singletons. J was trimmed by 0 bases and V by 1 base; bases with no gene match: 6. Germline V gene sequence: CDR1 SGHAT, CDR2 FQNNGV. The CDR3 spans 17 residues. This TCR was recovered from a man aged 18 to 30 with active or convalescent COVID-19. The genes are TRBV11-2 and TRBJ2-1; TRBD1 aligns across 7 bases. The specimen was peripheral blood. CDR3 bases: TGTGCCAGCAGCTTAGTAAAGACAGGGTACTCCTACAATGAGCAGTTCTTC. Translated, it gives CASSLVKTGYSYNEQFF.